A selection of T cell receptor beta chains follows, all from one sample in a study of CD8 T cells in Susac syndrome. Each CDR3 protein gets one entry after TCRdb re-called the immunoSEQ multiplex PCR reads with MiXCR. The sample consists of under 200,000 distinct CDR3 sequences, approximately 94% of them appearing once. What was sequenced was CD4+ T cells from PBMCs. The receptors come from a human donor with Susac syndrome. Both conserved end residues are part of each CDR3. The D gene is left open where the match is weak. Size tells how often a clone was seen (once, few, many) or the class of an expanded clone, and some rows leave it out.

-	TRBV5-1	-	TRBJ2-5	TGCGCCAGCAGCTTGGGCCAGATGGTGGAGACCCAGTACTTC	CASSLGQMVETQYF
-	TRBV5-6	-	TRBJ1-2	TGTGCCAGCAGCCATCGAGGGGTAGGGAACTATGGCTACACCTTC	CASSHRGVGNYGYTF
-	TRBV20-1	-	TRBJ1-3	TGCAGTGCTCCGCAAGGAGGCTCTGGAAACACCATATATTTT	CSAPQGGSGNTIYF
-	TRBV4-3	-	TRBJ2-5	TGCGCCAGCAGCCAAGATTACAACTACCAAGAGACCCAGTACTTC	CASSQDYNYQETQYF
once	TRBV12-3/TRBV12-4	-	TRBJ2-3	TGTGCCAAACCCACAGATACGCAGTATTTT	CAKPTDTQYF
-	TRBV14	-	TRBJ1-3	TGTGCCAGCAGCCAAGATGTTCGAAACACCATATATTTT	CASSQDVRNTIYF
-	TRBV29-1	-	TRBJ2-7	TGCAGCGTTGAGAAGGCAGAGAACGAGCAGTACTTC	CSVEKAENEQYF
few	TRBV9	-	TRBJ2-3	TGTGCCAGCAGCGTCGAACAGGGACGCACAGATACGCAGTATTTT	CASSVEQGRTDTQYF
-	TRBV2	TRBD1	TRBJ1-2	TGTGCCTCGGGACAGCCTACGAACTATGGCTACACCTTC	CASGQPTNYGYTF
-	TRBV2	TRBD2	TRBJ2-5	TGTGCCAGCAGTGACAGAGCGGGGGCCGGGGAGACCCAGTACTTC	CASSDRAGAGETQYF
-	TRBV20-1	-	TRBJ1-2	TGCAGTGCCACGGACACCTATGGCTACACCTTC	CSATDTYGYTF